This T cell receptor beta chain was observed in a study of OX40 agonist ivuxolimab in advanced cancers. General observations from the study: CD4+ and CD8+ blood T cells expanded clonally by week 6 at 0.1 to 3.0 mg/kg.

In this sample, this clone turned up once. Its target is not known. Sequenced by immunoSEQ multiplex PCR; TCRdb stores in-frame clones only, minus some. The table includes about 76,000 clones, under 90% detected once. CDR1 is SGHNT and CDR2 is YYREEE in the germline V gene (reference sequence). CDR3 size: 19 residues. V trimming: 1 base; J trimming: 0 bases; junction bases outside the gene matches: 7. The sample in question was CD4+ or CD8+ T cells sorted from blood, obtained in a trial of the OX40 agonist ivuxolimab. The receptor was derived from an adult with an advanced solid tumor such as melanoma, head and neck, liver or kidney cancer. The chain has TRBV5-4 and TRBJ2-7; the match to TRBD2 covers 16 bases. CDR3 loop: CASSLSPGLAGGTSYEQYF. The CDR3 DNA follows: TGTGCCAGCAGCTTGTCCCCGGGACTAGCGGGAGGGACCTCCTACGAGCAGTACTTC.